This TCR beta chain is from a study of blood T cell repertoires in COVID-19. Assay used: immunoSEQ multiplex PCR; TCRdb lists only in-frame clones, some missing. This table has roughly 120,000 clones, around 85% appearing once. The sequence was collected from a man aged 70-80 years who had recovered from COVID-19. The sample taken for sequencing was peripheral blood.

The CDR3 DNA follows: TGTGCCAGCAGCCAGTTATTAGGGGGAGGGTCCTACAATGAGCAGTTCTTC. This encodes CASSQLLGGGSYNEQFF. The chain joins TRBV4-2 to TRBJ2-1, with D maybe TRBD2 (7 bases). The germline gives CDR1 LGHNA, CDR2 YNFKEQ. V was clipped by 3 bases and J by 1 base, with 16 bases between them. This CDR3 comprises 17 residues.